This T cell receptor (beta chain) is from a study of cytomegalovirus exposure and HLA in healthy donors. From germline, CDR1 is GTSNPN and CDR2 SVGIG (reference sequence). V shed 5 bases, J shed 2 bases, and the junction held 3 bases outside the gene matches. The CDR3 spans 13 residues. Primers: 60 Vbeta forward and 13 Jbeta reverse. The data were produced by immunoSEQ multiplex PCR, yet TCRdb's version contains in-frame clones alone and is incomplete. The profile shows some 160,000 clones, 65% to 90% of them singletons. The chain carries TRBV30 and TRBJ2-7, with 10 bases identical to TRBD1. The sample was PBMCs. This TCR derives from a woman aged 18-29 years in good health and CMV-seronegative. CDR3 amino acids: CAWGQGGPYEQYF. CDR3 nucleotide sequence: TGTGCCTGGGGACAGGGGGGCCCCTACGAGCAGTACTTC.